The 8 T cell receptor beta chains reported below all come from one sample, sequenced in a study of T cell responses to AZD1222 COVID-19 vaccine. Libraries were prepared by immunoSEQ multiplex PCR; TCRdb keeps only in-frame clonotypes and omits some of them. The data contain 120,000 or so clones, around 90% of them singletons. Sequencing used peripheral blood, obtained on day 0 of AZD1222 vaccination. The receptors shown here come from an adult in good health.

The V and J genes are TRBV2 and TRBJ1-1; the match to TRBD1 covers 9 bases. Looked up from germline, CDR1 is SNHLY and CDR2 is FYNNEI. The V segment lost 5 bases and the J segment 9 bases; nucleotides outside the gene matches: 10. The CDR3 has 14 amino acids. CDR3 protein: CASSPRTGQGKAFF. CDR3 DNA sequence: TGTGCCAGCAGTCCACGAACGGGACAGGGAAAAGCTTTCTTT.

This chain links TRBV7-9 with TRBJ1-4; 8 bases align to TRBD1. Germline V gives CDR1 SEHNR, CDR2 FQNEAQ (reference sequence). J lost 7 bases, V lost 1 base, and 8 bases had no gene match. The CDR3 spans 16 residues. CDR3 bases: TGTGCCAGCAGCTTAGGGACGGACAGGGACGGTGAAAAACTGTTTTTT. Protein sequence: CASSLGTDRDGEKLFF.

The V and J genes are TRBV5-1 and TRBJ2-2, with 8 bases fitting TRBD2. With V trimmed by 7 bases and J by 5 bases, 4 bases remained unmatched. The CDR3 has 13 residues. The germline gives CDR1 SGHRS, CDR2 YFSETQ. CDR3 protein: CASSRLATGELFF. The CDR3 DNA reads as TGCGCCAGCTCCAGACTAGCGACCGGGGAGCTGTTTTTT.

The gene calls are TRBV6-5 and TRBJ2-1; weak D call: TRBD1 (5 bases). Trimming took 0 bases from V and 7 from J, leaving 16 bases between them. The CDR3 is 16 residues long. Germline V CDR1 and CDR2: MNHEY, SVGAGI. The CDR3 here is CASSYSFTGPRNEQFF. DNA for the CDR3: TGTGCCAGCAGTTACTCGTTTACAGGTCCACGGAATGAGCAGTTCTTC.

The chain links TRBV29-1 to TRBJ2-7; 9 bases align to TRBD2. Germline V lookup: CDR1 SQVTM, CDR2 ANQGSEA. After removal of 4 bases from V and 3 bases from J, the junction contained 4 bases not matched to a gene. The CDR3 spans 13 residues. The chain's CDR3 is CSVVKAGGYEQYF. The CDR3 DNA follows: TGCAGCGTTGTGAAAGCGGGAGGCTACGAGCAGTACTTC.

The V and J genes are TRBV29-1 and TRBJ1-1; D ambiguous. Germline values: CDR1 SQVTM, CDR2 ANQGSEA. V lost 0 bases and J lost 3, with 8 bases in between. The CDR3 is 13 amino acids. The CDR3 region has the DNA TGCAGCGTTGAAGATCAACCGTACACTGAAGCTTTCTTT. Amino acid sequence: CSVEDQPYTEAFF. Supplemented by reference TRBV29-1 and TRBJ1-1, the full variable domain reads SAVISQKPSRDICQRGTSLTIQCQVDSQVTMMFWYRQQPGQSLTLIATANQGSEATYESGFVIDKFPISRPNLTFSTLTVSNMSPEDSSIYLCSVEDQPYTEAFFGQGTRLTVV.

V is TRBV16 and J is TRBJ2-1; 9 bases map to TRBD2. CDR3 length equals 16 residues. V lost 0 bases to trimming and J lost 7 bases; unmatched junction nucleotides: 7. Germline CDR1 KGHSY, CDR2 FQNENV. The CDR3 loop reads CASSQSVSGSGNEQFF. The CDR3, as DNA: TGTGCCAGCAGCCAATCCGTTAGCGGGAGCGGAAATGAGCAGTTCTTC.

The CDR3 protein is CATRTGSANNEQFF. In DNA form, the CDR3 reads TGTGCCACCAGAACAGGATCCGCAAACAATGAGCAGTTCTTC. The chain is built from TRBV15 and TRBJ2-1; D possibly corresponds to TRBD1 (5 bases). The V and J ends lost 6 bases and 5 bases respectively, with 14 bases between them. Germline V lookup: CDR1 LNHNV, CDR2 YYDKDF (reference sequence). The CDR3 length is 14 residues.